The 27 T cell receptor beta chains reported below all come from one sample, sequenced in a study of graft-versus-host responses after intestinal transplantation. TCRdb's copy holds only in-frame clones and misses some; the assay was immunoSEQ multiplex PCR. This sample has about 81,000 clones, with less than 95% found just once. Their antigens are not known. This specimen consisted of unstimulated CD4+ T cells sorted from spleen or lymph node cells, obtained before transplant. These receptors all come from a human donor who was the organ donor for an intestinal transplant.

The chain links TRBV27 to TRBJ1-4; 8 bases map to TRBD1. Trimming at V came to 6 bases and at J to 10 bases, leaving 10 bases not matched to a gene. Germline CDR1 and CDR2: MNHEY and SMNVEV (reference sequence). The CDR3 loop spans 14 amino acids. CDR3 in DNA: TGTGCCAGCAGCTTCCAGGGGGCCACAGGAAAACTGTTTTTT. Its translation is CASSFQGATGKLFF.

The chain uses TRBV7-9 and TRBJ2-1; weak D call: TRBD2 (5 bases). Trimming took 4 bases from V and 0 from J, leaving 13 bases between them. The CDR3 covers 16 residues. Germline V CDR1 and CDR2: SEHNR, FQNEAQ (reference sequence). CDR3 coding DNA: TGTGCCAGCAGCTCGATACTACGGGACTCCTACAATGAGCAGTTCTTC. Amino acid sequence: CASSSILRDSYNEQFF.

The chain is built from TRBV6-6 and TRBJ2-3; 9 nucleotides match TRBD2. The CDR3 spans 15 residues. Germline V gives CDR1 MNHNY, CDR2 SVGAGI (reference sequence). V shed 10 bases, J shed 4 bases, and the junction held 12 bases outside the gene matches. CDR3 sequence: CATTPRAGGADTQYF. The CDR3 nucleotides read TGTGCCACCACCCCGAGAGCGGGAGGAGCAGATACGCAGTATTTT.

The CDR3 reads CASSQDRGSRDTQYF. The CDR3 DNA reads TGCGCCAGCAGCCAAGATCGGGGGAGTCGGGATACGCAGTATTTT. The J gene is TRBJ2-3, the V gene TRBV4-1; weak D call: TRBD2 (6 bases). The CDR3 contains 15 residues. Trimming took 0 bases from V and 6 from J, leaving 13 bases between them. Germline CDR1 MGHRA, CDR2 YSYEKL.

The V call is TRBV12-2, the J call TRBJ2-3; the table's D gene call, TRBD2, was not cross checked with the DNA. TRBV12-2 is given as a pseudogene. The CDR3 extends over 15 amino acids. CDR3 bases: TGTGCAAGTCGCCCGTCCGGGACTCCCTTTTATACGCAGTATTTT. The encoded protein is CASRPSGTPFYTQYF.

The V and J genes are TRBV7-2 and TRBJ2-7; D unclear. The CDR3 has 15 residues. CDR1 and CDR2 (germline): SGHTA, FQGNSA. Trimming took 3 bases from V and 2 from J, leaving 14 bases between them. CDR3 nucleotide sequence: TGTGCCAGCAGCTTTTCGACCGGTAGCCCCTACGAGCAGTACTTC. Amino acids: CASSFSTGSPYEQYF.

This clone is a singleton in its sample. The chain has TRBV29-1 and TRBJ2-4, with 11 bases that match TRBD2. The CDR3 extends over 12 amino acids. The germline V gene has CDR1 SQVTM and CDR2 ANQGSEA. Trimming at V came to 4 bases and at J to 9 bases, leaving 2 bases not matched to a gene. The CDR3 loop reads CSVVSGGAIQYF. In DNA, the CDR3 is TGCAGCGTTGTTAGCGGGGGGGCCATTCAGTACTTC.

This clone has only one observation. The chain uses TRBV4-1 and TRBJ2-3; 7 nucleotides align to TRBD1. Losses at the gene ends were 1 base for V and 1 base for J; bases not matched to a gene: 5. CDR3 length equals 16 residues. Germline V gene lookup returns CDR1 MGHRA and CDR2 YSYEKL. The CDR3 DNA sequence: TGCGCCAGCAGCCAAGGCCGTGGACAGGGCACAGATACGCAGTATTTT. It yields the protein CASSQGRGQGTDTQYF.

The chain employs TRBV25-1 and TRBJ2-1; 7 nucleotides align to TRBD1. Losses at the gene ends were 1 base for V and 7 bases for J; bases not matched to a gene: 4. In germline, CDR1 is MGHDK, CDR2 SYGVNS. This CDR3 has 14 residues. In DNA form, the CDR3 reads TGTGCCAGCAGTGAATCACAGGGGAGTAATGAGCAGTTCTTC. Protein: CASSESQGSNEQFF.

This chain joins TRBV5-1 and TRBJ2-5; no firm D call. The CDR3 has 15 amino acids. The germline CDR1 and CDR2 sequences are SGHRS and YFSETQ. The V end lost 0 bases, the J end lost 2 bases, and 11 bases lay between the germline ends. The CDR3 loop is CASSLGGGYQETQYF. For the CDR3, the DNA is TGCGCCAGCAGCTTGGGCGGCGGTTATCAAGAGACCCAGTACTTC. Together with reference TRBV5-1 and TRBJ2-5, the CDR3 gives the full variable domain: KAGVTQTPRYLIKTRGQQVTLSCSPISGHRSVSWYQQTPGQGLQFLFEYFSETQRNKGNFPGRFSGRQFSNSRSEMNVSTLELGDSALYLCASSLGGGYQETQYFGPGTRLLVL.

V gene TRBV6-1 combines with J gene TRBJ1-1; D perhaps matches TRBD1 (6 bases). V gave up 3 bases and J gave up 0 bases, with 17 bases separating them. Germline CDR1 and CDR2: MNHNS and SASEGT. This CDR3 has 17 amino acids. The CDR3 protein is CASSEGAIPIMNTEAFF. CDR3 in DNA: TGTGCCAGCAGTGAGGGGGCTATTCCAATAATGAACACTGAAGCTTTCTTT.

The V and J genes are TRBV10-1 and TRBJ2-3; 10 bases fit TRBD2. CDR1 and CDR2 (germline): WNHNN, SYGVQD (reference sequence). V shed 5 bases and J 2 bases; nucleotides not matched to a gene: 7. The CDR3 has 16 residues. The CDR3 nucleotides are TGCGCCAGCAGTCCCTCCGGACTAGCGGACACAGATACGCAGTATTTT. Residues: CASSPSGLADTDTQYF.

The V gene is TRBV6-5, the J gene TRBJ2-3; D is perhaps TRBD1 (6 bases). Germline lookup yields CDR1 MNHEY and CDR2 SVGAGI. Trimming cost V 6 bases and J 0 bases, with 10 bases left between them. This CDR3 has 14 residues. The CDR3 is CASRQGLSTDTQYF. As DNA, the CDR3 is TGTGCCAGCAGGCAGGGGCTCAGCACAGATACGCAGTATTTT.

CDR3 DNA: TGTGCCAGCAGCTTATTGCGGTACAACAATGAGCAGTTCTTC. It translates to CASSLLRYNNEQFF. The J gene is TRBJ2-1, the V gene TRBV7-2; D is uncertain. The germline CDR1 and CDR2 sequences are SGHTA and FQGNSA. The CDR3 is 14 amino acids. The ends were cut back, 2 bases at V and 5 bases at J, with 10 bases in the middle.

J is TRBJ2-5 and V is TRBV5-1; the match to TRBD2 covers 7 bases. V lost 0 bases to trimming and J lost 2 bases; unmatched junction nucleotides: 7. CDR1 and CDR2 from the germline V gene are SGHRS and YFSETQ. The CDR3 runs to 16 residues. The CDR3 bases are TGCGCCAGCAGCTTGGTAGTAGCGGGTTTACAAGAGACCCAGTACTTC. Translating gives CASSLVVAGLQETQYF. Drawing the rest from reference TRBV5-1 and TRBJ2-5, the complete variable domain is KAGVTQTPRYLIKTRGQQVTLSCSPISGHRSVSWYQQTPGQGLQFLFEYFSETQRNKGNFPGRFSGRQFSNSRSEMNVSTLELGDSALYLCASSLVVAGLQETQYFGPGTRLLVL.

This chain connects TRBV29-1 to TRBJ2-1; 9 bases line up with TRBD1. This CDR3 spans 15 amino acids. Germline CDR1 is SQVTM and CDR2 is ANQGSEA. Losses at the gene ends were 3 bases for V and 15 bases for J; bases not matched to a gene: 18. CDR3 sequence: CSVDNLSALGTGSFF. DNA for the CDR3: TGCAGCGTTGATAATCTAAGCGCGCTAGGGACAGGGTCGTTCTTC.

V is TRBV28 and J is TRBJ1-5; D ambiguous. Trimming shortened V by 8 bases and J by 2 bases, and 7 bases separated the two germline ends. The CDR3 has 12 amino acids. CDR1 MDHEN and CDR2 SYDVKM come from the germline V gene. The CDR3 loop is CASYQGNQPQHF. The CDR3 DNA sequence: TGTGCCAGCTACCAGGGCAATCAGCCCCAGCATTTT. Combining the CDR3 with reference TRBV28 and TRBJ1-5 gives the whole variable domain DVKVTQSSRYLVKRTGEKVFLECVQDMDHENMFWYRQDPGLGLRLIYFSYDVKMKEKGDIPEGYSVSREKKERFSLILESASTNQTSMYLCASYQGNQPQHFGDGTRLSIL.

The chain employs TRBV5-1 and TRBJ2-2, with D perhaps TRBD1 (5 bases). The V end was cut by 5 bases, the J end by 0 bases, with 17 bases between. This CDR3 region has 17 residues. CDR1 SGHRS and CDR2 YFSETQ come from the germline V gene. CDR3 amino acids: CASREPPQGTNTGELFF. The DNA for the CDR3 is TGCGCCAGCAGGGAACCCCCTCAGGGTACGAACACCGGGGAGCTGTTTTTT.

The chain employs TRBV5-8 and TRBJ2-7; 8 bases align to TRBD1. This CDR3 has 15 amino acids. The germline V gene has CDR1 SGHTS and CDR2 YDEGEE. With V trimmed by 4 bases and J by 3 bases, 9 bases remained unmatched. The CDR3 is CASSGDRGGSYEQYF. The CDR3 nucleotides are TGTGCCAGCAGCGGTGACAGGGGAGGTAGCTACGAGCAGTACTTC.

This rearrangement joins TRBV11-2 to TRBJ2-3; 7 bases are a match to TRBD1. V lost 6 bases and J lost 1; bases outside the gene matches: 7. This CDR3 is 15 amino acids long. Germline V gives CDR1 SGHAT, CDR2 FQNNGV. The CDR3 protein is CASSSQGPRTDTQYF. In nucleotides, the CDR3 is TGTGCCAGCAGTTCACAGGGGCCTCGCACAGATACGCAGTATTTT.

This sequence joins TRBV30 and TRBJ1-4; no clear D. The CDR3 sequence is 16 residues long. V gave up 1 base and J gave up 3 bases, with 15 bases separating them. Germline CDR1 GTSNPN, CDR2 SVGIG (reference sequence). The CDR3 DNA reads TGTGCCTGGAGTGGGGCGGGGAGTGGGGCTAATGAAAAACTGTTTTTT. This codes for CAWSGAGSGANEKLFF. Looking up the rest from reference TRBV30 and TRBJ1-4 gives the full variable domain: SQTIHQWPATLVQPVGSPLSLECTVEGTSNPNLYWYRQAAGRGLQLLFYSVGIGQISSEVPQNLSASRPQDRQFILSSKKLLLSDSGFYLCAWSGAGSGANEKLFFGSGTQLSVL.

This rearrangement joins TRBV5-1 to TRBJ1-2, with 9 nucleotides matching TRBD1. This CDR3 has 15 residues. Per germline, CDR1 SGHRS and CDR2 YFSETQ. The V and J ends lost 5 bases and 2 bases, in that order; junction bases with no gene match: 7. CDR3 nucleotide sequence: TGCGCCAGCAGGTTTACGGGACAGGGAAACTATGGCTACACCTTC. Translation: CASRFTGQGNYGYTF.

This chain joins TRBV5-8 and TRBJ2-3, with TRBD1 matching 7 bases. This CDR3 comprises 17 residues. The germline gives CDR1 SGHTS, CDR2 YDEGEE. V lost 0 bases to trimming and J lost 0 bases; unmatched junction nucleotides: 7. CDR3 in DNA: TGTGCCAGCAGCTTGGGAAGGGGACAGTCTAGCACAGATACGCAGTATTTT. This codes for CASSLGRGQSSTDTQYF.

About this clone itself: This same CDR3 is encoded by further DNA sequences in the sample. V is TRBV7-9 and J is TRBJ1-1; 8 bases are shared with TRBD1. This CDR3 is built from 14 residues. Looked up from germline, CDR1 is SEHNR and CDR2 is FQNEAQ (reference sequence). V gave up 5 bases and J gave up 1 base; unmatched junction bases: 3. Here the CDR3 DNA reads TGTGCCAGCAGCCTACAGGGGGGGAACACTGAAGCTTTCTTT. It specifies CASSLQGGNTEAFF.

This chain links TRBV20-1 with TRBJ2-1; TRBD2 matches 7 bases. V was pared by 4 bases and J by 8 bases, with 2 bases of the junction left unmatched. The CDR3 runs 11 residues. CDR1 DFQATT and CDR2 SNEGSKA come from the germline V gene (reference sequence). The CDR3 region has the DNA TGCAGTGCTATGACTAGCTATGAGCAGTTCTTC. Its protein product is CSAMTSYEQFF.

The J gene is TRBJ1-1, the V gene TRBV2, with 8 bases that match TRBD1. V dropped 7 bases and J dropped 3; count of bases not matched to a gene: 7. This CDR3 is 14 amino acids long. Germline V CDR1 and CDR2: SNHLY, FYNNEI. This CDR3 is CASNPWTGHTEAFF. DNA for the CDR3: TGTGCCAGCAATCCCTGGACAGGGCACACTGAAGCTTTCTTT.

The J gene is TRBJ1-3, the V gene TRBV30; D gene uncertain. Germline CDR1 is GTSNPN and CDR2 is SVGIG (reference sequence). The V end lost 6 bases, the J end lost 1 base, and 10 bases lay between the germline ends. This CDR3 has 13 amino acids. CDR3 coding DNA: TGTGCCTGTAGTCGGGGATCTGGAAACACCATATATTTT. It is translated as CACSRGSGNTIYF.